Presented here are 27 T cell receptor beta chains from one specimen sequenced in a study of beta chain features in type 1 diabetes. As every portion of the isolated RNA was reverse transcribed, the sequencing read expressed TCRB transcripts. Measured with immunoSEQ multiplex PCR; TCRdb has only the in-frame clones, and not every one. The sample lists 160,000 or so clones; roughly 10% were seen once. Study conclusions and caveats: Among patients with Type 1 diabetes, TCRB CDR3s were moderately but significantly shorter in every one of the four CD4+ subsets.

Antigens of these TCRs are unknown. Sequenced input: central memory CD4+ T cells from blood. The receptors originated from a woman in her twenties or thirties with type 1 diabetes.

The chain couples TRBV11-2 to TRBJ2-1, with TRBD2 as a possible D gene (5 bases). V was clipped by 4 bases and J by 9 bases, with 22 bases between them. CDR1 and CDR2 (germline): SGHAT, FQNNGV. The CDR3 has 16 residues. The CDR3 bases are TGTGCCAGCAGCTCCATCATAGGACTTGGGGTTGCTGAGCAGTTCTTC. Protein product: CASSSIIGLGVAEQFF.

V usage is TRBV7-9 and J usage is TRBJ2-7; TRBD2 might be the D (5 bases). CDR1 is SEHNR and CDR2 is FQNEAQ in the germline V gene (reference sequence). With 2 bases removed from V and 4 bases from J, the gap between germline ends came to 6 bases. This CDR3 region has 12 residues. CDR3 sequence (DNA): TGTGCCAGCAGCTTATCGGGGTACGAGCAGTACTTC. Amino acids: CASSLSGYEQYF.

The CDR3 spells CASSKTGRTEAFF. DNA of the CDR3: TGTGCCAGCAGCAAGACAGGGAGGACTGAAGCTTTCTTT. The gene calls are TRBV7-3 and TRBJ1-1; 7 bases are a match to TRBD1. CDR1 and CDR2 (germline): SGHTA, FQGTGA. The CDR3 extends over 13 amino acids. After removal of 5 bases from V and 5 bases from J, the junction contained 5 bases not matched to a gene.

As concerns this clone: Other DNA sequences from this sample encode an identical CDR3 as well. The V and J genes are TRBV11-2 and TRBJ2-1; TRBD2 matches 7 bases. The CDR3 runs to 15 residues. V shed 3 bases, J shed 0 bases, and the junction held 2 bases outside the gene matches. Germline assignment: CDR1 SGHAT and CDR2 FQNNGV. This CDR3 reads CASSLGGSSYNEQFF. The DNA for the CDR3 is TGTGCCAGCAGCTTGGGCGGGAGCTCCTACAATGAGCAGTTCTTC. Supplemented by reference TRBV11-2 and TRBJ2-1, the full variable domain reads EAGVAQSPRYKIIEKRQSVAFWCNPISGHATLYWYQQILGQGPKLLIQFQNNGVVDDSQLPKDRFSAERLKGVDSTLKIQPAKLEDSAVYLCASSLGGSSYNEQFFGPGTRLTVL.

This clone has only a few counts. The rearrangement links TRBV28 to TRBJ2-3; 10 nucleotides line up with TRBD1. Germline assignment: CDR1 MDHEN and CDR2 SYDVKM. There are 15 residues in the CDR3. V trimming: 5 bases; J trimming: 4 bases; junction bases outside the gene matches: 6. The CDR3 DNA reads TGTGCCAGCAGTACTCCGACAGGGGGCCCAGATACGCAGTATTTT. Its protein is CASSTPTGGPDTQYF.

As DNA, the CDR3 is TGTGCCTGGAGTGAGGGTAGCGGGGCGTACTACGAGCAGTACTTC. Translating it yields CAWSEGSGAYYEQYF. The gene calls are TRBV30 and TRBJ2-7; TRBD2 matches at 8 bases. The CDR3 consists of 15 residues. V lost 1 base, J lost 3 bases, and 8 bases stayed unmatched. Germline V gene sequence: CDR1 GTSNPN, CDR2 SVGIG (reference sequence). The full variable domain, its missing parts supplied by reference TRBV30 and TRBJ2-7, is SQTIHQWPATLVQPVGSPLSLECTVEGTSNPNLYWYRQAAGRGLQLLFYSVGIGQISSEVPQNLSASRPQDRQFILSSKKLLLSDSGFYLCAWSEGSGAYYEQYFGPGTRLTVT.

This clone was detected only a few times. V usage is TRBV6-5 and J usage is TRBJ1-3; D unresolved. CDR3 length equals 15 residues. Germline-derived CDR1 and CDR2 are MNHEY and SVGAGI. Trimming cost V 7 bases and J 3 bases, with 16 bases left between them. DNA of the CDR3: TGTGCCAGCACCTTACTCGCGGGGAATGGAAACACCATATATTTT. Translation gives CASTLLAGNGNTIYF.

V is TRBV19 and J is TRBJ2-5, with TRBD1 matching over 12 bases. Germline V CDR1 and CDR2: LNHDA, SQIVND (reference sequence). Trimming took 2 bases from V and 5 from J; bases not matched to a gene: 21. The CDR3 is 21 residues long. CDR3 loop: CASSIRGQEGTGGVLGETQYF. CDR3 nucleotide sequence: TGTGCCAGTAGTATAAGGGGTCAGGAGGGGACAGGGGGCGTTCTGGGGGAGACCCAGTACTTC.

The J gene is TRBJ2-1, the V gene TRBV7-8; 8 bases agree with TRBD2. The CDR3 contains 17 residues. Germline V CDR1 and CDR2: SGHVS, FQNEAQ. The ends lost 2 bases at V and 0 bases at J; junction bases unmatched: 6. The CDR3 loop is CASSLRREASSYNEQFF. CDR3 sequence (DNA): TGTGCCAGCAGCTTAAGGCGGGAGGCCAGCTCCTACAATGAGCAGTTCTTC.

This chain uses TRBV18 with TRBJ2-7; a possible D gene is TRBD1 (6 bases). The CDR3 consists of 14 residues. Trimming pared 3 bases from V and 6 bases from J, leaving 15 bases between. The germline V gene encodes CDR1 KGHSH and CDR2 LQKENI. The CDR3 DNA is TGTGCCAGCTCACCCGGGACATCTCCCCTCGAGCAGTACTTC. The encoded protein is CASSPGTSPLEQYF.

J is TRBJ1-1 and V is TRBV7-9; 10 nucleotides match TRBD1. Looked up from germline, CDR1 is SEHNR and CDR2 is FQNEAQ (reference sequence). The V and J ends lost 6 bases and 3 bases, in that order; junction bases with no gene match: 7. The CDR3 has 15 residues. CDR3 bases: TGTGCCAGCAGTTTTCGGACAGGGGGTGACACTGAAGCTTTCTTT. It codes for CASSFRTGGDTEAFF.

This clone was detected many times. This chain links TRBV2 with TRBJ2-3; 9 positions match TRBD2. The CDR3 sequence is 15 residues long. Germline CDR1 reads SNHLY; CDR2 reads FYNNEI. V trimming: 8 bases; J trimming: 1 base; junction bases outside the gene matches: 7. CDR3 DNA: TGTGCCAGCGAAGACTGGACTAGCGGCACAGATACGCAGTATTTT. Translated, it gives CASEDWTSGTDTQYF.

V and J are TRBV18 and TRBJ2-1; 10 nucleotides agree with TRBD1. V was pared by 2 bases and J by 6 bases, with 7 bases of the junction left unmatched. CDR3 length: 16 residues. Germline-derived CDR1 and CDR2 are KGHSH and LQKENI. The CDR3 region is CASSPRTGGVVNEQFF. DNA for the CDR3: TGTGCCAGCTCACCAAGGACAGGGGGTGTCGTCAATGAGCAGTTCTTC.

This clone has more than one count but fewer than ten. V is TRBV28 and J is TRBJ2-3; D call uncertain. There are 14 residues in the CDR3. The germline V gene encodes CDR1 MDHEN and CDR2 SYDVKM. V shed 5 bases and J shed 0 bases, with 9 bases lying between them. CDR3 in amino acids: CASSITTSTDTQYF. The CDR3 DNA is TGTGCCAGCAGTATTACTACCAGCACAGATACGCAGTATTTT.

The chain couples TRBV6-5 to TRBJ1-2; perhaps TRBD1 as D (5 bases). This CDR3 has 13 amino acids. V shed 2 bases and J shed 4 bases, with 8 bases lying between them. The germline V gene encodes CDR1 MNHEY and CDR2 SVGAGI. In DNA, the CDR3 is TGTGCCAGCAGTTACCGCGACAGCTATGGCTACACCTTC. This gives the protein CASSYRDSYGYTF.

V is TRBV28 and J is TRBJ1-2; D not resolved. This CDR3 comprises 13 residues. CDR1 is MDHEN and CDR2 is SYDVKM in the germline V gene. V was clipped by 1 base and J by 7 bases, with 10 bases between them. CDR3 nucleotide sequence: TGTGCCAGCAGTTTATCCAGGCCTCTTGGCTACACCTTC. This gives the protein CASSLSRPLGYTF.

This clone showed up just a few times. The CDR3 loop is CASSLRRQGEKLFF. CDR3 in DNA: TGTGCCAGCAGTCTTCGAAGACAGGGTGAAAAACTGTTTTTT. This rearrangement joins TRBV6-5 to TRBJ1-4, with TRBD1 matching over 7 bases. The CDR3 is 14 amino acids. With V trimmed by 5 bases and J by 7 bases, 7 bases remained unmatched. Per the germline V gene, CDR1 is MNHEY and CDR2 is SVGAGI.

This clone has a handful of counts. The rearrangement joins TRBV20-1 to TRBJ2-7, with D maybe TRBD1 (5 bases). Deletions cut 5 bases from V and 6 bases from J, with 8 bases between. CDR3 length equals 10 residues. From germline, CDR1 is DFQATT and CDR2 SNEGSKA (reference sequence). CDR3 sequence (DNA): TGCAGTGCTGGGGCATTCGAGCAGTACTTC. This codes for CSAGAFEQYF.

The chain combines TRBV19 with TRBJ2-2; TRBD2 matches 12 bases. Unmatched junction bases numbered 10, after V lost 6 bases and J lost 5 bases. Germline V gene lookup returns CDR1 LNHDA and CDR2 SQIVND (reference sequence). This CDR3 is built from 17 residues. The CDR3 spells CASRKLAGGLFTGELFF. The CDR3 region has the DNA TGTGCCAGTAGGAAGCTAGCGGGAGGGTTGTTTACCGGGGAGCTGTTTTTT.

This clone was counted a few times. This chain's CDR3 is CASSLMNEQFF. The CDR3 coding sequence is TGTGCCAGCAGTTTAATGAATGAGCAGTTCTTC. The chain employs TRBV6-5 and TRBJ2-1; D gene uncertain. Trimming removed 4 bases from V and 7 bases from J, with 5 bases in between. The CDR3 length is 11 residues. Germline CDR1 MNHEY, CDR2 SVGAGI.

This clone was seen more than once but under ten times. J is TRBJ2-1 and V is TRBV7-3, with D tentatively TRBD2 (6 bases). The CDR3 is 13 amino acids. V was pared by 5 bases and J by 9 bases, with 14 bases between. CDR1 and CDR2 (germline): SGHTA, FQGTGA. For the CDR3, the DNA is TGTGCCAGCAGCCCCAGTGGGGGAGGTGAGCAGTTCTTC. Its protein is CASSPSGGGEQFF. Supplemented by reference TRBV7-3 and TRBJ2-1, the full variable domain reads GAGVSQTPSNKVTEKGKYVELRCDPISGHTALYWYRQSLGQGPEFLIYFQGTGAADDSGLPNDRFFAVRPEGSVSTLKIQRTERGDSAVYLCASSPSGGGEQFFGPGTRLTVL.

At least ten counts were recorded for this clone. The CDR3 sequence: CASSPTSKSGEQFF. DNA for the CDR3: TGCGCCAGCAGCCCGACTAGCAAATCGGGTGAGCAGTTCTTC. The chain uses TRBV5-1 and TRBJ2-1, with 7 bases identical to TRBD2. V trimming: 4 bases; J trimming: 9 bases; junction bases outside the gene matches: 10. The CDR3 covers 14 residues. Germline V gene data show CDR1 as SGHRS and CDR2 as YFSETQ. The complete variable domain, with remaining parts taken from reference TRBV5-1 and TRBJ2-1, reads KAGVTQTPRYLIKTRGQQVTLSCSPISGHRSVSWYQQTPGQGLQFLFEYFSETQRNKGNFPGRFSGRQFSNSRSEMNVSTLELGDSALYLCASSPTSKSGEQFFGPGTRLTVL.

This rearrangement joins TRBV28 to TRBJ2-2; D is perhaps TRBD2 (5 bases). CDR1 and CDR2 from the germline V gene are MDHEN and SYDVKM. The CDR3 length is 15 residues. Between the trimmed V and J ends, which lost 2 bases and 6 bases, there was a span of 13 bases. In DNA, the CDR3 is TGTGCCAGCAGTTTAAATTGGGTCGGGGCCGGGGAGCTGTTTTTT. As protein: CASSLNWVGAGELFF.

The chain uses TRBV2 and TRBJ1-2; 7 nucleotides match TRBD1. CDR3 length: 12 amino acids. Germline V lookup: CDR1 SNHLY, CDR2 FYNNEI. The V and J ends lost 11 bases and 4 bases, in that order; junction bases with no gene match: 7. The CDR3 region is CAGGQESYGYTF. The CDR3 nucleotides are TGTGCCGGCGGACAGGAGAGCTATGGCTACACCTTC.

This clone was seen a few times. The chain joins TRBV10-3 to TRBJ2-1, with 12 bases fitting TRBD1. With 6 bases clipped from V and 6 bases from J, the junction kept 6 bases outside the gene matches. The CDR3 consists of 15 residues. Germline V CDR1 and CDR2: ENHRY, SYGVKD. In DNA form, the CDR3 reads TGTGCCATCAGGGGGACAGGGGGCTTCGGCAATGAGCAGTTCTTC. It codes for CAIRGTGGFGNEQFF.

This clone was found a few times. The chain links TRBV29-1 to TRBJ2-3, with D possibly being TRBD2 (5 bases). V lost 4 bases to trimming and J lost 2 bases, with 13 bases between them. Germline CDR1 and CDR2: SQVTM and ANQGSEA. The CDR3 runs 14 residues. The CDR3 is CSVGSGTITDTQYF. CDR3 in DNA: TGCAGCGTTGGATCGGGAACGATCACAGATACGCAGTATTTT.

The chain couples TRBV5-4 to TRBJ1-1; 8 positions agree with TRBD1. Germline CDR1 is SGHNT and CDR2 is YYREEE (reference sequence). Trimming removed 5 bases from V and 3 bases from J; junction bases left unmatched: 3. There are 13 residues in the CDR3. CDR3 DNA sequence: TGTGCCAGCAGTTGGGACAGGTACACTGAAGCTTTCTTT. This encodes CASSWDRYTEAFF.